These 29 T cell receptor beta chains originate from one sample sequenced in a study of cytomegalovirus exposure and HLA in healthy donors. Vbeta (60) and Jbeta (13) primers were used in the PCR. The repertoire was sequenced with immunoSEQ multiplex PCR; TCRdb's copy has only in-frame clones and lacks some. The table has about 140,000 clones, roughly 70% seen once; the top ten hold under 11%. The sequenced sample was PBMCs. Receptors originate from a man under 40 in good health and CMV-seropositive.

This clone was counted between two and nine times. The chain uses TRBV5-6 and TRBJ1-2; 7 nucleotides align to TRBD1. With 4 bases clipped from V and 4 bases from J, the junction kept 1 base outside the gene matches. This CDR3 comprises 12 residues. Germline CDR1 reads SGHDT; CDR2 reads YYEEEE. CDR3 in amino acids: CASSPGGYGYTF. As DNA, the CDR3 is TGTGCCAGCAGCCCAGGGGGCTATGGCTACACCTTC.

This sequence joins TRBV11-2 and TRBJ2-7; 8 bases are a match to TRBD2. The CDR3 loop spans 14 amino acids. Germline V gene data show CDR1 as SGHAT and CDR2 as FQNNGV. Trimming took 5 bases from V and 2 from J; bases not matched to a gene: 5. In DNA form, the CDR3 reads TGTGCCAGCAGCCAAGCGGGGGCCGCCTACGAGCAGTACTTC. Encoded protein: CASSQAGAAYEQYF.

This clone was seen a handful of times. V gene TRBV5-1 combines with J gene TRBJ1-1; the D is unclear. Germline CDR1 is SGHRS and CDR2 is YFSETQ. Trimming took off 5 bases at V and 2 bases at J, with 16 bases between the two ends. The length of the CDR3 is 15 residues. CDR3 nucleotides: TGCGCCAGCAGAGAGGGAGCATTCGCTAACACTGAAGCTTTCTTT. It translates to CASREGAFANTEAFF.

A single count supports this clone. This chain's CDR3 is CASERTGTRGETQYF. As DNA, the CDR3 is TGTGCCAGCGAACGGACGGGGACCCGGGGGGAGACCCAGTACTTC. The chain is built from TRBV7-9 and TRBJ2-5; D possibly corresponds to TRBD2 (6 bases). V was trimmed by 8 bases and J by 5 bases, leaving 21 bases between them. The germline V gene encodes CDR1 SEHNR and CDR2 FQNEAQ (reference sequence). The CDR3 spans 15 residues.

The chain joins TRBV19 to TRBJ1-5, with D possibly matching TRBD1 (6 bases). Trimming cost V 1 base and J 4 bases, with 11 bases left between them. Germline loops: CDR1 LNHDA, CDR2 SQIVND (reference sequence). The CDR3 loop spans 15 amino acids. DNA for the CDR3: TGTGCCAGTAGTATAGTCTGGACAGCAAATCAGCCCCAGCATTTT. Protein sequence: CASSIVWTANQPQHF.

The rearrangement links TRBV7-2 to TRBJ2-1; 7 bases are shared with TRBD2. Germline loops: CDR1 SGHTA, CDR2 FQGNSA. The CDR3 sequence is 16 residues long. Germline trimming cut 1 base from V and 8 bases from J; bases unmatched to any gene: 11. The CDR3 DNA reads TGTGCCAGCAGCTTAGGTGGTGTGGGAGGGCCTCATGAGCAGTTCTTC. Encoded protein: CASSLGGVGGPHEQFF.

A few counts support this clone. V gene TRBV19 combines with J gene TRBJ2-3, with D possibly matching TRBD2 (5 bases). There are 12 residues in the CDR3. Trimming removed 10 bases from V and 6 bases from J, with 14 bases in between. Germline-derived CDR1 and CDR2 are LNHDA and SQIVND (reference sequence). As DNA, the CDR3 is TGTGCCACTGGGGTGGGAGCGGATACGCAGTATTTT. Its translation: CATGVGADTQYF.

This chain uses TRBV28 with TRBJ1-3, with 7 bases that match TRBD1. Losses at the gene ends were 2 bases for V and 3 bases for J; bases not matched to a gene: 7. The CDR3 spans 16 residues. Germline V CDR1 and CDR2: MDHEN, SYDVKM. CDR3 residues: CASSLGGRGIGNTIYF. The CDR3 DNA reads TGTGCCAGCAGTTTAGGGGGCAGGGGGATTGGAAACACCATATATTTT.

The J gene is TRBJ2-7, the V gene TRBV4-1; the match to TRBD2 covers 13 bases. Losses at the gene ends were 5 bases for V and 4 bases for J; bases not matched to a gene: 5. CDR3 length: 15 amino acids. Germline CDR1 and CDR2: MGHRA and YSYEKL. The CDR3 region is CASSSSGLAGYEQYF. The CDR3 region has the DNA TGCGCCAGCAGCTCCTCGGGACTAGCGGGGTACGAGCAGTACTTC.

The chain links TRBV2 to TRBJ2-1; D is perhaps TRBD1 (5 bases). Germline V lookup: CDR1 SNHLY, CDR2 FYNNEI. This CDR3 comprises 16 residues. V lost 8 bases, J lost 0 bases, and 17 bases lay in between. CDR3 in amino acids: CASCPGLQGSYNEQFF. As DNA, the CDR3 is TGTGCCAGCTGCCCAGGGCTACAAGGCTCCTACAATGAGCAGTTCTTC.

The chain uses TRBV5-1 and TRBJ2-5, with 7 bases fitting TRBD2. This CDR3 contains 17 residues. Germline V gene lookup returns CDR1 SGHRS and CDR2 YFSETQ. V was pared by 4 bases and J by 0 bases, with 12 bases of the junction left unmatched. CDR3: CASSRTDSGSYQETQYF. The CDR3 nucleotides read TGCGCCAGCAGCCGGACGGATAGCGGGTCGTACCAAGAGACCCAGTACTTC.

The chain joins TRBV2 to TRBJ2-7; TRBD1 might be the D (5 bases). Germline lookup yields CDR1 SNHLY and CDR2 FYNNEI. V lost 8 bases to trimming and J lost 4 bases, with 12 bases between them. There are 12 residues in the CDR3. The CDR3 sequence: CASGVHRYEQYF. As DNA, the CDR3 is TGTGCCAGCGGGGTGCACAGGTACGAGCAGTACTTC.

This clone was seen only once. The chain uses TRBV7-9 and TRBJ2-2; TRBD1 matches 9 bases. V gave up 3 bases and J gave up 6 bases; unmatched junction bases: 8. Germline loops: CDR1 SEHNR, CDR2 FQNEAQ (reference sequence). The CDR3 runs 16 residues. The CDR3 bases are TGTGCCAGCAGCTTTCGGACAGGGGTGTCGTCCGGGGAGCTGTTTTTT. Its translation is CASSFRTGVSSGELFF. Complete variable domain (other parts from reference TRBV7-9 and TRBJ2-2): DTGVSQNPRHKITKRGQNVTFRCDPISEHNRLYWYRQTLGQGPEFLTYFQNEAQLEKSRLLSDRFSAERPKGSFSTLEIQRTEQGDSAMYLCASSFRTGVSSGELFFGEGSRLTVL.

CDR3 amino acids: CAWSVGPGGTGELFF. As DNA, the CDR3 is TGTGCCTGGAGTGTAGGACCAGGGGGGACCGGGGAGCTGTTTTTT. This rearrangement joins TRBV30 to TRBJ2-2, with a possible D match to TRBD1 (7 bases). Trimming took 0 bases from V and 5 from J, leaving 13 bases between them. This CDR3 contains 15 residues. From germline, CDR1 is GTSNPN and CDR2 SVGIG (reference sequence).

The rearrangement uses TRBV7-6 and TRBJ1-1, with D perhaps matching TRBD1 (6 bases). CDR1 SGHVS and CDR2 FNYEAQ come from the germline V gene. V lost 0 bases, J lost 0 bases, and 14 bases lay in between. The CDR3 loop spans 17 amino acids. CDR3 amino acids: CASSLARKQGLNTEAFF. The CDR3 bases are TGTGCCAGCAGCTTAGCGCGTAAACAGGGCTTGAACACTGAAGCTTTCTTT.

This chain links TRBV6-1 with TRBJ2-5; maybe TRBD2 (5 bases). Germline V gene data show CDR1 as MNHNS and CDR2 as SASEGT. V lost 1 base, J lost 5 bases, and 17 bases lay in between. This CDR3 spans 16 amino acids. CDR3 DNA sequence: TGTGCCAGCAGTGAAGGCGGCGAGGGATTACAGGAGACCCAGTACTTC. Translated: CASSEGGEGLQETQYF.

In its sample, this clone was seen a few times. The chain links TRBV11-2 to TRBJ2-7, with 9 bases that match TRBD1. This CDR3 comprises 12 residues. J gave up 5 bases and V 5 bases, and 1 base lay outside the gene matches. Germline values: CDR1 SGHAT, CDR2 FQNNGV. CDR3 bases: TGTGCCAGCAGCCGGGACAGGGACGAGCAGTACTTC. Its translation is CASSRDRDEQYF. The full variable domain, its missing parts supplied by reference TRBV11-2 and TRBJ2-7, is EAGVAQSPRYKIIEKRQSVAFWCNPISGHATLYWYQQILGQGPKLLIQFQNNGVVDDSQLPKDRFSAERLKGVDSTLKIQPAKLEDSAVYLCASSRDRDEQYFGPGTRLTVT.

This clone occurred a few times. The chain joins TRBV5-1 to TRBJ2-7, with 9 bases matching TRBD2. Germline-derived CDR1 and CDR2 are SGHRS and YFSETQ. With V trimmed by 6 bases and J by 6 bases, 19 bases remained unmatched. The CDR3 is made up of 17 amino acids. CDR3 nucleotides: TGCGCCAGCAATAGAGGGGAGGCGGGACTAGCCCCACGCGAGCAGTACTTC. Translating it yields CASNRGEAGLAPREQYF. The variable domain in full, with the rest retrieved from reference TRBV5-1 and TRBJ2-7, is KAGVTQTPRYLIKTRGQQVTLSCSPISGHRSVSWYQQTPGQGLQFLFEYFSETQRNKGNFPGRFSGRQFSNSRSEMNVSTLELGDSALYLCASNRGEAGLAPREQYFGPGTRLTVT.

In its sample, this clone was seen a few times. The chain uses TRBV28 and TRBJ1-1; 9 nucleotides agree with TRBD1. The J segment lost 3 bases and the V segment lost 4 bases, leaving 12 bases of the junction unmatched. The germline CDR1 and CDR2 sequences are MDHEN and SYDVKM. The CDR3 is 17 amino acids. CDR3 region: CASSSDGTGLLYTEAFF. The CDR3 DNA is TGTGCCAGCAGTTCCGACGGGACAGGGTTACTGTACACTGAAGCTTTCTTT.

This clone was seen once. The rearrangement joins TRBV19 to TRBJ1-5; D is undetermined. This CDR3 is 18 amino acids long. V lost 3 bases and J lost 7, with 25 bases in between. The germline V gene encodes CDR1 LNHDA and CDR2 SQIVND (reference sequence). In DNA, the CDR3 is TGTGCCAGTAGTATCCTGGTAACGAGGCGCCCCAAAGAACAGCCCCAGCATTTT. This translates into CASSILVTRRPKEQPQHF.

This sequence joins TRBV4-1 and TRBJ1-1; D unclear. This CDR3 has 13 residues. V dropped 4 bases and J dropped 4 bases, with 10 bases sitting between them. The germline V gene has CDR1 MGHRA and CDR2 YSYEKL. This chain's CDR3 is CASSPGPGTEAFF. The DNA for the CDR3 is TGCGCCAGCAGCCCCGGCCCGGGCACTGAAGCTTTCTTT.

This clone was found once. The chain is built from TRBV18 and TRBJ1-4; 7 bases match TRBD1. V shed 6 bases and J 1 base; nucleotides not matched to a gene: 5. The CDR3 consists of 15 residues. Germline loops: CDR1 KGHSH, CDR2 LQKENI. CDR3 amino acids: CASSPQGETNEKLFF. CDR3 in DNA: TGTGCCAGCTCGCCCCAGGGGGAAACTAATGAAAAACTGTTTTTT. The full variable domain, rest sourced from reference TRBV18 and TRBJ1-4, is NAGVMQNPRHLVRRRGQEARLRCSPMKGHSHVYWYRQLPEEGLKFMVYLQKENIIDESGMPKERFSAEFPKEGPSILRIQQVVRGDSAAYFCASSPQGETNEKLFFGSGTQLSVL.

J is TRBJ2-2 and V is TRBV5-1; 10 nucleotides agree with TRBD2. The CDR3 totals 15 residues. V lost 3 bases and J lost 1; bases outside the gene matches: 0. Per the germline V gene, CDR1 is SGHRS and CDR2 is YFSETQ. The CDR3 DNA reads as TGCGCCAGCAGCTGGACTAGCGGGAACACCGGGGAGCTGTTTTTT. Translation gives CASSWTSGNTGELFF.

The chain employs TRBV7-3 and TRBJ2-7; D unresolved. The CDR3 runs to 14 residues. V gave up 0 bases and J gave up 5 bases, with 11 bases separating them. Germline CDR1 SGHTA, CDR2 FQGTGA. CDR3 in DNA: TGTGCCAGCAGCTTAACTCAAGGTAGCAACGAGCAGTACTTC. This gives the protein CASSLTQGSNEQYF. Looking up the rest from reference TRBV7-3 and TRBJ2-7 gives the full variable domain: GAGVSQTPSNKVTEKGKYVELRCDPISGHTALYWYRQSLGQGPEFLIYFQGTGAADDSGLPNDRFFAVRPEGSVSTLKIQRTERGDSAVYLCASSLTQGSNEQYFGPGTRLTVT.

This chain joins TRBV28 and TRBJ2-7; a possible D gene is TRBD2 (5 bases). Between the trimmed V and J ends, which lost 1 base and 6 bases, there was a span of 10 bases. The CDR3 has 13 residues. The germline CDR1 and CDR2 sequences are MDHEN and SYDVKM. The CDR3 region is CASSLYLAGEQYF. CDR3 coding DNA: TGTGCCAGCAGTTTATATCTGGCGGGCGAGCAGTACTTC.

This chain uses TRBV5-1 with TRBJ2-1; possibly TRBD1 for D (6 bases). The CDR3 contains 16 residues. The V gene lost 3 bases and the J gene lost 2 bases, with 15 bases spanning the gap. Germline CDR1 and CDR2: SGHRS and YFSETQ. In nucleotides, the CDR3 is TGCGCCAGCAGCTGGACCCCAACAGGGACCTACAATGAGCAGTTCTTC. Its protein is CASSWTPTGTYNEQFF.

The J gene is TRBJ2-1, the V gene TRBV4-1, with 11 nucleotides matching TRBD2. J was trimmed by 10 bases and V by 0 bases; bases with no gene match: 11. CDR3 size: 17 residues. Germline CDR1 MGHRA, CDR2 YSYEKL. The DNA for the CDR3 is TGCGCCAGCAGCCAAGAAAGAGAACTAGCGGGAGTATGGGAGCAGTTCTTC. Amino acid sequence: CASSQERELAGVWEQFF.

The genes are TRBV27 and TRBJ2-2; D perhaps matches TRBD1 (6 bases). Trimming stripped 3 bases from V and 7 bases from J, with 15 bases between. CDR3 length: 15 residues. Germline loops: CDR1 MNHEY, CDR2 SMNVEV (reference sequence). The CDR3: CASSLAGAQHGELFF. DNA for the CDR3: TGTGCCAGCAGTTTGGCAGGGGCCCAGCACGGGGAGCTGTTTTTT.

This clone was observed a few times. J is TRBJ1-5 and V is TRBV27; 8 nucleotides agree with TRBD1. The CDR3 totals 14 residues. V gave up 5 bases and J gave up 5 bases; unmatched junction bases: 5. The germline CDR1 and CDR2 sequences are MNHEY and SMNVEV (reference sequence). CDR3 protein: CASSQDREYQPQHF. Here the CDR3 DNA reads TGTGCCAGCAGTCAGGACAGGGAATATCAGCCCCAGCATTTT.